These T cell receptor beta chains were read from a single sample in a study of identical twins. TCRdb called the 5' RACE reads again in MiXCR, with one record for every CDR3 protein. The sample shows around 960,000 distinct CDR3 sequences, roughly an eighth of them seen only once. The same data also contributed to another study, on yellow fever vaccine responses in identical twins.

Sequenced sample: PBMCs. The origin of the receptors is a young woman in good health. CDR3s include the opening cysteine and the closing phenylalanine or tryptophan. Fields, in order: V gene, CDR3 protein.

TRBV11-2	CASSLERGTSRNEQFF
TRBV9	CASSGTPGGGEQYF
TRBV13	CASREGQGYPNTEAFF
TRBV12-3/TRBV12-4	CASTLSGANYEQYF
TRBV20-1	CSARGWAGELFF
TRBV7-9	CASSSDTRRFF
TRBV20-1	CSARTTGSSTDTQYF
TRBV20-1	CSARDSREGPEAFF
TRBV28	CASTFPGYRVSTEAFF
TRBV5-1	CASSEGREDQPQHF
TRBV25-1	CASSGTPNTGELFF
TRBV24-1	CATSDPGQTKQETQYF
TRBV11-2	CASSLGVGVNEQFF
TRBV6-1	CASSTTSGTINSYEQYF
TRBV29-1	CSVEDQGGNQPQHF
TRBV18	CASSPNRAGTEAFF
TRBV15	CATSSARVGHEQFF
TRBV10-3	CAIGGSPQETQYF
TRBV2	CASRPDGYKETQYF
TRBV27	CASSFAPKGEQFF
TRBV11-2	CASSSLAGIYEQYF
TRBV20-1	CSARLTGGEQYF
TRBV9	CASSVGITPYNEQFF
TRBV12-3/TRBV12-4	CASSLGGPARSPLHF
TRBV2	CAGNLRSSYNEQFF
TRBV2	CASGLNEGQGVDEQFF
TRBV9	CASSARQASTDTQYF
TRBV7-8	CASSLDDTGELFF
TRBV11-2	CASSLEASGGSNEQFF
TRBV27	CASSLWTGEAFF
TRBV12-3/TRBV12-4	CASSPGQRYNEQFF
TRBV20-1	CSAPLTGDQPQHF
TRBV5-1	CASSHPRTGSTGELFF
TRBV3-1	CATIVAQGQGRETQYF
TRBV24-1	CATSDRTGTSGTDTQYF
TRBV5-5	CASTHYYRLTNTGELFF
TRBV6-5	CASSYGGLYYNEQFF
TRBV5-6	CASGHRGRPYEQYF
TRBV5-1	CASRLWGEGNEQYF
TRBV12-3/TRBV12-4	CASTSGANVLTF
TRBV15	CATSRDISNTGELFF
TRBV27	CASSFTSGNEQFF
TRBV14	CASSRPGLAATDTQYF
TRBV7-9	CASSLVPQGGNNEQFF
TRBV11-2	CASSSGGANYGYTF
TRBV10-2	CASRSYQNTEAFF
TRBV5-1	CASSLSRASGNTDTQYF
TRBV3-1	CASSPQGQGNYNEQFF
TRBV20-1	CSARLPGPWSNEQFF
TRBV4-1	CASSHPLQGAMVTEAFF
TRBV5-1	CASTLTLGAPRDEQFF
TRBV10-1	CASSDRAQGSMITEAFF
TRBV5-1	CASSLDRTSGALEQYF
TRBV10-2	CASSEASGVDTQYF
TRBV6-5	CASSYQGDQPQHF